This T cell receptor beta chain was retrieved from a study of blood T cell repertoires in COVID-19. Germline V gene sequence: CDR1 DFQATT, CDR2 SNEGSKA (reference sequence). The CDR3 extends over 13 amino acids. With 3 bases removed from V and 0 bases from J, the gap between germline ends came to 8 bases. Libraries were prepared by immunoSEQ multiplex PCR; TCRdb keeps only in-frame clonotypes and omits some of them. Here the sample spans about 170,000 clones, 85% to 90% being singletons. The genes are TRBV20-1 and TRBJ1-1; D call uncertain. Sequencing used peripheral blood. This sequence was found in a man aged 45-65 years who had recovered from COVID-19. This chain's CDR3 is CSASPTLNTEAFF. The CDR3 bases are TGCAGTGCTAGTCCGACATTGAACACTGAAGCTTTCTTT.